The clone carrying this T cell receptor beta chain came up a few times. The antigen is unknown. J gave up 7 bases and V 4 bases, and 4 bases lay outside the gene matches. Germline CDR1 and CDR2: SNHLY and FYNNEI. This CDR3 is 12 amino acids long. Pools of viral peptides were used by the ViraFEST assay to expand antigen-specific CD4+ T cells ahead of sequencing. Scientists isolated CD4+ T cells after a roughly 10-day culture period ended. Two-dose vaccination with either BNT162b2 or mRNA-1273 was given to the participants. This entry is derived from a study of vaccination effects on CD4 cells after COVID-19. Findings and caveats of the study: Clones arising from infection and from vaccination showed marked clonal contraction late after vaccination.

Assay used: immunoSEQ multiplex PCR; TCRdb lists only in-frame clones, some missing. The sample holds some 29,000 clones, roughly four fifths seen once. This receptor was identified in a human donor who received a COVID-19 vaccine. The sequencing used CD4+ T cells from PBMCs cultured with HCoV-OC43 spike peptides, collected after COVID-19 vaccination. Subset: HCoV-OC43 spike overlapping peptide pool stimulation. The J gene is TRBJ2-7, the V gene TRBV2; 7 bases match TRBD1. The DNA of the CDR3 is TGTGCCAGCAGTGGGGACAGCTGGGAGCAGTACTTC. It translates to CASSGDSWEQYF.